The T cell receptor (beta chain) under discussion was sequenced for a study of T cells in Graves' hyperthyroidism and ophthalmopathy. Deletions cut 6 bases from V and 7 bases from J, with 15 bases between. Germline loops: CDR1 MGHDK, CDR2 SYGVNS. This CDR3 spans 13 amino acids. Using RNA transcripts as the source, TCR beta CDR3 regions were amplified. The TCR CDR3 first-round RT-PCR relied on the HTBI primer set. MiXCR was run by TCRdb on the multiplex PCR reads, yielding one entry per CDR3 protein. Altogether some 800,000 distinct CDR3 sequences are present, roughly 37% being singletons, with the ten largest covering about 8.9%.

The source of this sequence is a man aged 18 to 35 with Graves' hyperthyroidism. The sequenced sample consisted of blood. The chain carries TRBV25-1 and TRBJ2-5; maybe TRBD1 (7 bases). The CDR3 loop reads CASRRQEGATQYF. The CDR3 nucleotides read TGTGCCAGCAGACGACAGGAGGGGGCGACCCAGTACTTC.